The 27 T cell receptor beta chains in this list originate from one sample, sequenced in a study of T cells after somatic rescue of genetic block. Profiling relied on immunoSEQ multiplex PCR, and the TCRdb table lists in-frame clones only, not all of them. Seen here are tens of thousands of clones, under 95% observed once, and the top ten hold approximately 3%. Specimen: peripheral blood mononuclear cells (PBMCs). The origin of the receptors is a man younger than 45.

V usage is TRBV2 and J usage is TRBJ2-4; tentative D call: TRBD1 (6 bases). The CDR3 length is 18 residues. CDR1 is SNHLY and CDR2 is FYNNEI in the germline V gene. Between the trimmed V and J ends, which lost 6 bases and 2 bases, there was a span of 23 bases. The CDR3 coding sequence is TGTGCCAGCAGGCCACTCCTGAGGGGGAGTCGGCCCAAAAACATTCAGTACTTC. Protein product: CASRPLLRGSRPKNIQYF.

This clone was picked up a small number of times. The chain joins TRBV5-6 to TRBJ2-7; D gene ambiguous. The CDR3 is made up of 14 amino acids. The V end lost 1 base, the J end lost 2 bases, and 10 bases lay between the germline ends. Looked up from germline, CDR1 is SGHDT and CDR2 is YYEEEE. The CDR3 region is CASSLLVETYEQYF. The CDR3 nucleotides are TGTGCCAGCAGCTTGTTGGTAGAAACCTACGAGCAGTACTTC.

This chain joins TRBV6-5 and TRBJ1-1; 7 bases fit TRBD1. This CDR3 is 14 amino acids long. Per the germline V gene, CDR1 is MNHEY and CDR2 is SVGAGI. V lost 2 bases to trimming and J lost 5 bases; unmatched junction nucleotides: 5. DNA for the CDR3: TGTGCCAGCAGTTACGATTCGGACAGGACTGAAGCTTTCTTT. Protein product: CASSYDSDRTEAFF.

The V and J genes are TRBV30 and TRBJ1-4, with D possibly being TRBD1 (6 bases). The CDR3 covers 14 residues. The germline V and J ends were trimmed by 0 bases and 6 bases, with 11 bases remaining between them. CDR1 GTSNPN and CDR2 SVGIG come from the germline V gene (reference sequence). CDR3 sequence reads: CAWSVSGVDEKLFF. CDR3 bases: TGTGCCTGGAGTGTCTCAGGGGTGGATGAAAAACTGTTTTTT. Variable domain in full (rest from reference TRBV30 and TRBJ1-4): SQTIHQWPATLVQPVGSPLSLECTVEGTSNPNLYWYRQAAGRGLQLLFYSVGIGQISSEVPQNLSASRPQDRQFILSSKKLLLSDSGFYLCAWSVSGVDEKLFFGSGTQLSVL.

This rearrangement joins TRBV5-1 to TRBJ1-3; TRBD1 aligns across 7 bases. The CDR3 extends over 16 amino acids. The germline V gene has CDR1 SGHRS and CDR2 YFSETQ. The junction had 3 bases not matched to a gene; V was cut back by 0 bases and J by 0 bases. The CDR3 DNA follows: TGCGCCAGCAGCTTGGCCGGGGACAGCTCTGGAAACACCATATATTTT. This encodes CASSLAGDSSGNTIYF.

The V gene is TRBV19, the J gene TRBJ2-7; 7 bases agree with TRBD1. In germline, CDR1 is LNHDA, CDR2 SQIVND (reference sequence). The CDR3 runs to 14 residues. The junction had 5 bases not matched to a gene; V was cut back by 5 bases and J by 1 base. The CDR3 region is CASSLWTGSYEQYF. The DNA of the CDR3 is TGTGCCAGTAGTTTATGGACAGGATCCTACGAGCAGTACTTC.

The chain carries TRBV11-2 and TRBJ2-5; D gene unclear. There are 13 residues in the CDR3. CDR1 is SGHAT and CDR2 is FQNNGV in the germline V gene. Trimming left V 8 bases short and J 5 bases short, with 15 bases between. The CDR3 sequence: CASQGRLAETQYF. Written as DNA, the CDR3 is TGTGCCAGCCAAGGGCGGCTCGCGGAGACCCAGTACTTC.

This clone occurred once. The chain uses TRBV6-1 and TRBJ2-7; possibly TRBD1 for D (6 bases). Germline CDR1 reads MNHNS; CDR2 reads SASEGT. The CDR3 runs 15 residues. Trimming took 1 base from V and 0 from J, leaving 10 bases between them. CDR3 protein: CASSEGTASSYEQYF. The CDR3, as DNA: TGTGCCAGCAGTGAAGGGACAGCGAGCTCCTACGAGCAGTACTTC.

The V gene is TRBV5-5, the J gene TRBJ2-7, with D perhaps given as TRBD1 or TRBD2 (5 bases each). The CDR3 is 15 residues long. Germline V gene sequence: CDR1 SGHKS, CDR2 YYEKEE (reference sequence). Deletions cut 3 bases from V and 2 bases from J, with 15 bases between. The CDR3 is CASSSVIQGPYEQYF. The CDR3, as DNA: TGTGCCAGCAGCTCGGTGATCCAGGGACCCTACGAGCAGTACTTC. Full variable domain (missing parts from reference TRBV5-5 and TRBJ2-7): DAGVTQSPTHLIKTRGQQVTLRCSPISGHKSVSWYQQVLGQGPQFIFQYYEKEERGRGNFPDRFSARQFPNYSSELNVNALLLGDSALYLCASSSVIQGPYEQYFGPGTRLTVT.

This chain joins TRBV4-1 and TRBJ2-7; D perhaps matches TRBD2 (5 bases). The CDR3 runs 14 residues. Germline assignment: CDR1 MGHRA and CDR2 YSYEKL. V was clipped by 5 bases and J by 5 bases, with 16 bases between them. CDR3 bases: TGCGCCAGCAGCATCCGGCTAGCCAGTAACGAGCAGTACTTC. Residues: CASSIRLASNEQYF.

The V call is TRBV27, the J call TRBJ2-5, with 8 bases fitting TRBD2. The junction had 11 bases not matched to a gene; V was cut back by 3 bases and J by 5 bases. The CDR3 runs to 16 residues. Germline V gives CDR1 MNHEY, CDR2 SMNVEV (reference sequence). The CDR3 loop is CASSFYRGGRLETQYF. The CDR3 bases are TGTGCCAGCAGTTTCTACCGGGGGGGGAGACTGGAGACCCAGTACTTC.

V and J are TRBV7-9 and TRBJ2-5; 9 bases are shared with TRBD1. CDR3 length equals 15 residues. V lost 3 bases and J lost 5; bases outside the gene matches: 7. The germline V gene has CDR1 SEHNR and CDR2 FQNEAQ (reference sequence). The DNA of the CDR3 is TGTGCCAGCAGCTTCCGGACAGGGGTAGCGGAGACCCAGTACTTC. This gives the protein CASSFRTGVAETQYF.

This clone was counted a single time. J is TRBJ2-1 and V is TRBV27; 9 bases align to TRBD1. The germline V gene has CDR1 MNHEY and CDR2 SMNVEV (reference sequence). J gave up 8 bases and V 3 bases, and 5 bases lay outside the gene matches. The CDR3 runs to 14 residues. The DNA for the CDR3 is TGTGCCAGCAGTTTCCACAGGGGGCTCGATGAGCAGTTCTTC. It yields the protein CASSFHRGLDEQFF.

The chain recombines TRBV7-3 with TRBJ2-2; TRBD1 agrees at 7 bases. This CDR3 has 15 amino acids. Germline V gene lookup returns CDR1 SGHTA and CDR2 FQGTGA. V was clipped by 2 bases and J by 3 bases; unmatched bases: 3. As DNA, the CDR3 is TGTGCCAGCAGCTTAGACAGGGCGGACACCGGGGAGCTGTTTTTT. Protein product: CASSLDRADTGELFF.

The gene calls are TRBV6-5 and TRBJ1-3; D is ambiguous. CDR3 length equals 15 residues. V was clipped by 3 bases and J by 2 bases, with 11 bases between them. CDR1 is MNHEY and CDR2 is SVGAGI in the germline V gene. DNA of the CDR3: TGTGCCAGCAGTTATTCCGGGAAGACTGGAAACACCATATATTTT. Translated: CASSYSGKTGNTIYF.

V is TRBV29-1 and J is TRBJ1-5; possibly TRBD1 for D (5 bases). The CDR3 contains 14 residues. V was pared by 4 bases and J by 0 bases, with 10 bases between. Per germline, CDR1 SQVTM and CDR2 ANQGSEA. This CDR3 is CSVGRGDSNQPQHF. CDR3 in DNA: TGCAGCGTTGGAAGGGGAGATAGCAATCAGCCCCAGCATTTT.

The CDR3 protein is CASSPTDRETQYF. CDR3 coding DNA: TGTGCCAGCAGCCCGACTGACCGAGAGACCCAGTACTTC. The genes are TRBV7-7 and TRBJ2-5; no clear D gene. This CDR3 contains 13 residues. Germline V CDR1 and CDR2: SSHAT, FNYEAQ (reference sequence). V was pared by 5 bases and J by 4 bases, with 11 bases between. The complete variable domain, with remaining parts taken from reference TRBV7-7 and TRBJ2-5, reads GAGVSQSPRYKVTKRGQDVTLRCDPISSHATLYWYQQALGQGPEFLTYFNYEAQPDKSGLPSDRFSAERPEGSISTLTIQRTEQRDSAMYRCASSPTDRETQYFGPGTRLLVL.

V is TRBV27 and J is TRBJ1-5, with D tentatively TRBD1 (6 bases). V was clipped by 7 bases and J by 7 bases, with 20 bases between them. This CDR3 region has 15 residues. Germline V gene lookup returns CDR1 MNHEY and CDR2 SMNVEV (reference sequence). The CDR3 DNA sequence: TGTGCCAGCAAGTCCATCAGGGGTGGGGGGCAGCCCCAGCATTTT. Translating gives CASKSIRGGGQPQHF.

The chain uses TRBV5-1 and TRBJ2-2; 8 bases map to TRBD1. J was trimmed by 2 bases and V by 4 bases; bases with no gene match: 7. CDR1 SGHRS and CDR2 YFSETQ come from the germline V gene. There are 16 residues in the CDR3. CDR3 DNA: TGCGCCAGCAGCCCTCCGGGACAGGCAAACACCGGGGAGCTGTTTTTT. The encoded protein is CASSPPGQANTGELFF.

The rearrangement uses TRBV6-6 and TRBJ2-7; D not resolved. V was shortened by 6 bases and J by 3 bases, with 9 bases between the two germline ends. Germline V gene data show CDR1 as MNHNY and CDR2 as SVGAGI (reference sequence). The CDR3 length is 12 residues. For the CDR3, the DNA is TGTGCCAGCAGCCCGGACCACTACGAGCAGTACTTC. It yields the protein CASSPDHYEQYF.

The chain combines TRBV27 with TRBJ2-2, with 7 nucleotides matching TRBD1. The CDR3 length is 15 residues. From germline, CDR1 is MNHEY and CDR2 SMNVEV (reference sequence). Losses at the gene ends were 3 bases for V and 4 bases for J; bases not matched to a gene: 5. The DNA for the CDR3 is TGTGCCAGCAGTTTGGTAGGGGGCGGCACCGGGGAGCTGTTTTTT. Protein product: CASSLVGGGTGELFF.

The table lists this clone with a count of one. The chain combines TRBV5-4 with TRBJ1-1; TRBD1 might be the D (6 bases). Between the trimmed V and J ends, which lost 3 bases and 7 bases, there was a span of 16 bases. Per germline, CDR1 SGHNT and CDR2 YYREEE (reference sequence). The CDR3 has 14 amino acids. The CDR3 sequence: CASSSFTGLGEAFF. CDR3 in DNA: TGTGCCAGCAGCTCCTTTACAGGGCTGGGTGAAGCTTTCTTT.

This clone was recorded a few times. The rearrangement uses TRBV7-9 and TRBJ1-4; D might be TRBD1 (6 bases). V gave up 3 bases and J gave up 0 bases, with 14 bases separating them. The CDR3 consists of 17 residues. Germline CDR1 is SEHNR and CDR2 is FQNEAQ (reference sequence). CDR3: CASSLWGRRSTNEKLFF. In DNA, the CDR3 is TGTGCCAGCAGCTTGTGGGGGCGCCGGTCAACTAATGAAAAACTGTTTTTT.

The chain is built from TRBV30 and TRBJ1-6, with D possibly matching TRBD1 (6 bases). The CDR3 is 13 amino acids. The germline V and J ends were trimmed by 7 bases and 7 bases, with 14 bases remaining between them. Per germline, CDR1 GTSNPN and CDR2 SVGIG (reference sequence). The DNA of the CDR3 is TGTGCCTCCCAACCGGACAGCAATTCACCCCTCCACTTT. This gives the protein CASQPDSNSPLHF.

The V gene is TRBV5-4, the J gene TRBJ1-6; the match to TRBD1 covers 7 bases. Germline CDR1 and CDR2: SGHNT and YYREEE (reference sequence). After removal of 5 bases from V and 7 bases from J, the junction contained 3 bases not matched to a gene. CDR3 length equals 13 residues. In nucleotides, the CDR3 is TGTGCCAGCAGTCGGGGACAGAATTCACCCCTCCACTTT. Residues: CASSRGQNSPLHF.

The V gene is TRBV29-1, the J gene TRBJ1-1; D remains ambiguous. V was clipped by 4 bases and J by 6 bases, with 9 bases between them. The CDR3 is made up of 11 amino acids. Germline loops: CDR1 SQVTM, CDR2 ANQGSEA. CDR3 region: CSVVANPEAFF. The CDR3 DNA is TGCAGCGTTGTGGCTAACCCTGAAGCTTTCTTT.

The rearrangement joins TRBV4-2 to TRBJ2-3; 9 positions match TRBD2. The CDR3 length is 16 residues. V dropped 1 base and J dropped 0; count of bases not matched to a gene: 2. CDR1 is LGHNA and CDR2 is YNFKEQ in the germline V gene. CDR3 nucleotide sequence: TGTGCCAGCAGCCAAGTGCGGGGGGGTAGCACAGATACGCAGTATTTT. Residues: CASSQVRGGSTDTQYF.